The sequence of this T cell receptor beta chain was determined in a study of control samples from healthy donors and cancer patients. The protocol was immunoSEQ multiplex PCR, while the TCRdb copy is restricted to in-frame clones and leaves out a portion. The table has about 100,000 clones, roughly 90% seen once. The CDR3 has 16 amino acids. The V and J ends lost 5 bases and 6 bases, in that order; junction bases with no gene match: 11. Germline-derived CDR1 and CDR2 are SGHVS and FQNEAQ. Sequencing was carried out using blood. The receptor was isolated from a woman aged 45-60 years in good health. V and J are TRBV7-8 and TRBJ2-2; TRBD1 matches 8 bases. The CDR3 protein is CASSPRQSTGAGELFF. In DNA, the CDR3 is TGTGCCAGCAGCCCACGACAATCGACAGGGGCCGGGGAGCTGTTTTTT.